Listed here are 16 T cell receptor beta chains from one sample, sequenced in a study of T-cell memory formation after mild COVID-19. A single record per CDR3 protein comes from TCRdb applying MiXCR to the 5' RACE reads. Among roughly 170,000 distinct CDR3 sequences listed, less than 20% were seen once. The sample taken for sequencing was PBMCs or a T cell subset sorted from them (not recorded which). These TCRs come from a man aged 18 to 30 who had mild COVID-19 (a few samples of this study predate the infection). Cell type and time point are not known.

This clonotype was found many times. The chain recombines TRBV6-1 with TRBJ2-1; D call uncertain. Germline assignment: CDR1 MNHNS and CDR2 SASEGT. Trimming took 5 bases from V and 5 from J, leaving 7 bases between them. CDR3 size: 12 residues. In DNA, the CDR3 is TGTGCCAGCAGTCCGAGGAACAATGAGCAGTTCTTC. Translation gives CASSPRNNEQFF.

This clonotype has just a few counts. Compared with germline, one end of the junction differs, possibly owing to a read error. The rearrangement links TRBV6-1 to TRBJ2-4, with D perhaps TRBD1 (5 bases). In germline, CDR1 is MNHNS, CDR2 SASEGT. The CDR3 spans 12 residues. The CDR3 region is CASSEGENIQYF. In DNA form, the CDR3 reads TGTGCCAGCAGCGAAGGGGAAAACATTCAGTACTTC.

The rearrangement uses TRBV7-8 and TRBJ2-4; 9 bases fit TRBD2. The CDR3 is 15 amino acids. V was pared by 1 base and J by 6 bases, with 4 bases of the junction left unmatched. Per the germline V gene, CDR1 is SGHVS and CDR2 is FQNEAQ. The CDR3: CASSLGGGAGNIQYF. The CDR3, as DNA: TGTGCCAGCAGCTTAGGCGGGGGGGCTGGAAACATTCAGTACTTC.

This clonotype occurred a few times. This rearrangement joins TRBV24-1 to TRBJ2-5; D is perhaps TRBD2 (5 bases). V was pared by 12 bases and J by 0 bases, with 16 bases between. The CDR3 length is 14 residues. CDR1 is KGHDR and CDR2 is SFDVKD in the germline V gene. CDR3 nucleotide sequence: TGTGCCGTGGAGGACTTCAGGTACCAAGAGACCCAGTACTTC. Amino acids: CAVEDFRYQETQYF.

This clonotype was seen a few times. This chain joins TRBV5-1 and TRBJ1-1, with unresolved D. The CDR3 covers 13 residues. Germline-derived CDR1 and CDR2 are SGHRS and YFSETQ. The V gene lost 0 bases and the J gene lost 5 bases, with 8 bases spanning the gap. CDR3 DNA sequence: TGCGCCAGCAGCTTGGTTACTCAAACTGAAGCTTTCTTT. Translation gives CASSLVTQTEAFF.

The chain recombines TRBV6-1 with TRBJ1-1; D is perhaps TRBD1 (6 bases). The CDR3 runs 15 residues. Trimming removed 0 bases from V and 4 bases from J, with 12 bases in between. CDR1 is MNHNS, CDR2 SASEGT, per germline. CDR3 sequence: CASSEARRGGTEAFF. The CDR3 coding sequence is TGTGCCAGCAGTGAAGCACGCCGAGGGGGCACTGAAGCTTTCTTT.

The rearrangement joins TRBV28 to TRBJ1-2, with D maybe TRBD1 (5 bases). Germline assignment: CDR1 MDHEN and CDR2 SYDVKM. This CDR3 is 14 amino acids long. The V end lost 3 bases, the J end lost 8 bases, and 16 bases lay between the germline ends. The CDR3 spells CASSFVGPVGGYTF. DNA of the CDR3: TGTGCCAGCAGTTTCGTGGGACCTGTAGGGGGCTACACCTTC.

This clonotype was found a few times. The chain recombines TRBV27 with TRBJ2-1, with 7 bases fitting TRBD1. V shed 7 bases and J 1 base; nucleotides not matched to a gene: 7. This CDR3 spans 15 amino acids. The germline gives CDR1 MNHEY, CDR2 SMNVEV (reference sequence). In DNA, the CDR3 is TGTGCCAGCACCGAAAGGGGACAGTCCTACAATGAGCAGTTCTTC. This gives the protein CASTERGQSYNEQFF.

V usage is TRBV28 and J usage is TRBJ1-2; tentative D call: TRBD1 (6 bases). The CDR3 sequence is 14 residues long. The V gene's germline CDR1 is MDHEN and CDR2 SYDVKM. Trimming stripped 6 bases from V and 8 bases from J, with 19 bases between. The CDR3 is CASRGGHLLIGYTF. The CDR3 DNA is TGTGCCAGCAGGGGGGGGCACCTTCTAATAGGCTACACCTTC.

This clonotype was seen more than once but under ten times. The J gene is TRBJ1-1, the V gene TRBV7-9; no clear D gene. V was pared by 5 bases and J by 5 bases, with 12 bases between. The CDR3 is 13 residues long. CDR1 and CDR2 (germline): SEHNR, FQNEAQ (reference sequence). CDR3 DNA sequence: TGTGCCAGCAGCCCCGAGGGAGGGACTGAAGCTTTCTTT. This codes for CASSPEGGTEAFF.

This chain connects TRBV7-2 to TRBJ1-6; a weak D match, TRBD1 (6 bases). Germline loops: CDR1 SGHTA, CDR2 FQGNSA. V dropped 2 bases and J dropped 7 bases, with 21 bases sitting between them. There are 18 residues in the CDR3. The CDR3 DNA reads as TGTGCCAGCAGCTTAATCCCTGTGTCTGACAGGAGAAATTCACCCCTCCACTTT. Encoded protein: CASSLIPVSDRRNSPLHF. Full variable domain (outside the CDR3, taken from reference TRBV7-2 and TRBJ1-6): GAGVSQSPSNKVTEKGKDVELRCDPISGHTALYWYRQSLGQGLEFLIYFQGNSAPDKSGLPSDRFSAERTGGSVSTLTIQRTQQEDSAVYLCASSLIPVSDRRNSPLHFGNGTRLTVT.

The CDR3 spells CASSFGFGQLVFQYF. In DNA form, the CDR3 reads TGTGCCAGCAGCTTTGGGTTCGGACAGTTGGTTTTCCAGTACTTC. The chain has TRBV7-2 and TRBJ2-5; possible D gene TRBD1, 6 bases. V was cut by 3 bases and J by 10 bases, with 21 bases left in between. The germline V gene encodes CDR1 SGHTA and CDR2 FQGNSA. The CDR3 loop spans 15 amino acids.

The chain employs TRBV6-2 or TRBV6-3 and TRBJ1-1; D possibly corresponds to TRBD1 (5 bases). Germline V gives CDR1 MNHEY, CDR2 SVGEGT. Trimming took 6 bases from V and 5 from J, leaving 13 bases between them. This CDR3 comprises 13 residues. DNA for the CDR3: TGTGCCAGCAGCCCAGCCAAGGGGACTGAAGCTTTCTTT. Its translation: CASSPAKGTEAFF.

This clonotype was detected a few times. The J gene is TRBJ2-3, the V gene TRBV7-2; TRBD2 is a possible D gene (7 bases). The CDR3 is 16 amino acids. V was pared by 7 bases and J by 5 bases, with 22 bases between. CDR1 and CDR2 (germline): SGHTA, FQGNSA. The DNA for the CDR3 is TGTGCCAGCAACCGAAGGGAGTGGGGGGGCCAAGATACGCAGTATTTT. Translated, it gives CASNRREWGGQDTQYF.

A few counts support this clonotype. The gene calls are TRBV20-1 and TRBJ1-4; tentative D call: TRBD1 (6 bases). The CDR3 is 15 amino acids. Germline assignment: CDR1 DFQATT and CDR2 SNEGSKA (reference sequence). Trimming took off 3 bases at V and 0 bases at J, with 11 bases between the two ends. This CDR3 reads CSARGSGATNEKLFF. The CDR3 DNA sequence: TGCAGTGCTAGGGGCTCAGGGGCAACTAATGAAAAACTGTTTTTT.

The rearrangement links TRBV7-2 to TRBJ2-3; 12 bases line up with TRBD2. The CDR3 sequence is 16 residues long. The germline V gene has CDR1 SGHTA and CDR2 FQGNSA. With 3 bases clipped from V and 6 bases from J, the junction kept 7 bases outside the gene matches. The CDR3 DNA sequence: TGTGCCAGCAGCTTCGAACTAGCGGGGGGTCTGGATACGCAGTATTTT. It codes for CASSFELAGGLDTQYF.